The rows below give T cell receptor beta chains drawn from one sample of a study of T cell responses to AZD1222 COVID-19 vaccine. TCRdb's copy holds only in-frame clones and misses some; the assay was immunoSEQ multiplex PCR. In the table there are about 150,000 clones, roughly 90% of which are singletons. The sequences come from peripheral blood, collected on day 0 of MenACWY control vaccination. Source of these receptors: an adult in good health. Each CDR3 is given without its conserved first and last residue. Each record gives: V gene, J gene, CDR3 protein.

>TRBV28|TRBJ2-3
ASSLPGYTQY
>TRBV7-2|TRBJ1-3
ASSLQQGFTGNTIY
>TRBV10-3|TRBJ1-1
ATWTGGGTEAF
>TRBV28|TRBJ2-5
ASSLRGPETQY
>TRBV12-5|TRBJ1-3
ASGRTGSSGNTIY
>TRBV21-1|TRBJ2-6
ASSKAQGDGSSRANVLT
>TRBV5-6|TRBJ1-2
ASGRLTGSYGYT
>TRBV28|TRBJ2-2
ASSPGTVTGELF
>TRBV12-3/TRBV12-4|TRBJ1-2
ASSLLRVYGYT
>TRBV7-9|TRBJ2-7
ASSPTGTGASYEQY
>TRBV5-1|TRBJ2-7
ASNSFGTEYEQY
>TRBV12-3/TRBV12-4|TRBJ2-7
ASTTPGSYEQY
>TRBV6-5|TRBJ1-1
ASVDGTGSATEAF
>TRBV10-1|TRBJ2-1
ASSERRTGYNEQF
>TRBV27|TRBJ1-1
ASSTGGTEAF
>TRBV7-2|TRBJ2-7
ASSSLSGRSYEQY
>TRBV4-1|TRBJ2-7
ASSQGTFAGYYEQY
>TRBV5-6|TRBJ1-2
ASSWGANYGYT
>TRBV11-2|TRBJ2-1
ASSPSDWGVSEQF
>TRBV7-9|TRBJ1-1
ASSLSTGEAF
>TRBV4-3|TRBJ2-3
ASSQAGALRADTQY
>TRBV19|TRBJ1-4
ASKGRGRKLF
>TRBV6-1|TRBJ2-1
ASSAEVTGALNEQF
>TRBV4-1|TRBJ2-6
ASSQDGGAGANVLT
>TRBV5-1|TRBJ1-3
ASSAGPDDYSGNTIY
>TRBV19|TRBJ2-1
ASSILRSRGNEQF
>TRBV28|TRBJ2-7
ASSLNMPSNQY
>TRBV4-2|TRBJ2-5
ASSQLAAGGGRARETQY
>TRBV5-1|TRBJ1-2
ASSLEGAGYGYT
>TRBV13|TRBJ2-3
ASSLAGDTQY
>TRBV21-1|TRBJ1-5
ASSKESGGSNQPQH
>TRBV7-2|TRBJ2-5
ASTNPRRETQY
>TRBV11-1|TRBJ2-3
ASSFGQTINTDTQY
>TRBV19|TRBJ1-1
ASSPQGTNTEAF
>TRBV5-8|TRBJ1-3
ASRLTGTGNTIY
>TRBV6-1|TRBJ1-2
ASSEALVGNYGYT
>TRBV5-3|TRBJ1-6
ARSLGDRLASPLH
>TRBV27|TRBJ1-2
ASSFSGTNYGYT
>TRBV18|TRBJ1-1
ASKQGDTEAF
>TRBV24-1|TRBJ1-2
ATSVRAGYGYT
>TRBV5-5|TRBJ2-7
ASTLGAGTYEQY
>TRBV19|TRBJ2-5
ASSWAGAEETQY
>TRBV11-3|TRBJ2-4
ASTGPGNKNIQY
>TRBV19|TRBJ1-1
ASSMTWGYTEAF
>TRBV12-5|TRBJ2-3
ASGPGTFSTDTQY
>TRBV4-1|TRBJ2-1
ASSQVLLSYNEQF
>TRBV28|TRBJ1-2
ASSLLGFGYGYT
>TRBV18|TRBJ1-1
ASSRGGAQGDTEAF
>TRBV7-9|TRBJ2-7
ASSLVGTVSYEQY
>TRBV5-1|TRBJ1-1
ASSLAGAGMNTEAF